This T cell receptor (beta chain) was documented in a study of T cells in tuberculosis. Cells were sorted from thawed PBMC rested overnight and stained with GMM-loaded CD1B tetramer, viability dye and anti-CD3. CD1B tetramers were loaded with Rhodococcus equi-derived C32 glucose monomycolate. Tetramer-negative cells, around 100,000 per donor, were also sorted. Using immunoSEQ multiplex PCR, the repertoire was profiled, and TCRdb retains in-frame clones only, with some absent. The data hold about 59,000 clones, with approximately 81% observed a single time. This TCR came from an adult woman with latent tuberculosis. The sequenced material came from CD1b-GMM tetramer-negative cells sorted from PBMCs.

CDR3 region: CASSPGRSEQFF. CDR3 nucleotide sequence: TGTGCCAGCAGCCCAGGGCGTTCGGAGCAGTTCTTC. The chain joins TRBV5-6 to TRBJ2-1; D is perhaps TRBD1 (5 bases). The CDR3 covers 12 residues. The V end lost 4 bases, the J end lost 10 bases, and 12 bases lay between the germline ends. CDR1 and CDR2 (germline): SGHDT, YYEEEE.